This TCR beta chain was documented in a study of long-term antiretroviral therapy in people with HIV. Regarding the study as a whole: Researchers lacked any data on ART adherence, viral resistance or therapy changes. CDR3 length ranges were narrower in HIV repertoires than in controls. Pre-ART-expanded clones dominated the repertoire at all time points.

V shed 0 bases and J shed 10 bases, with 12 bases lying between them. The germline V gene encodes CDR1 SGHDN and CDR2 FVKESK. CDR3 size: 13 residues. Runs used v3.0 of the immunoSEQ assay and were done at survey level. The repertoire was sequenced with immunoSEQ multiplex PCR; TCRdb's copy has only in-frame clones and lacks some. The table lists about 39,000 clones, 86% of them singletons. Turning to this clone: The target antigen is unknown.

The sample was unsorted PBMCs, taken 1.2 years after starting antiretroviral therapy. The sequence came from a woman aged 50 to 60 with HIV. This chain joins TRBV14 and TRBJ1-1; a possible D gene is TRBD1 (5 bases). This chain's CDR3 is CASSQDSAGTAFF. For the CDR3, the DNA is TGTGCCAGCAGCCAAGATAGCGCAGGGACAGCTTTCTTT.